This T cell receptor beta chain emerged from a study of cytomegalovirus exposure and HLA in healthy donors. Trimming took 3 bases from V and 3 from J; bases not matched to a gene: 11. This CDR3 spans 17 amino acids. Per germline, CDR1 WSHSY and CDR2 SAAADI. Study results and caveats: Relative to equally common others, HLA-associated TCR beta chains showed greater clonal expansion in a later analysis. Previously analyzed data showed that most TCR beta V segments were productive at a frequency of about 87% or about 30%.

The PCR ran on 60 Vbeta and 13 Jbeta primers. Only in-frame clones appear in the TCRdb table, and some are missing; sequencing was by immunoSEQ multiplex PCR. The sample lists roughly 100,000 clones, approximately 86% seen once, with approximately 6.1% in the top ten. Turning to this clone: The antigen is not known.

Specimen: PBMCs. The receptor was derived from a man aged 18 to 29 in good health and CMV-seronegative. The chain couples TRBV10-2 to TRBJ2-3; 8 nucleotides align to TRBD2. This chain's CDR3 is CASSDGVAGPPTDTQYF. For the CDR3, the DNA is TGCGCCAGCAGTGACGGGGTAGCGGGACCCCCGACAGATACGCAGTATTTT.